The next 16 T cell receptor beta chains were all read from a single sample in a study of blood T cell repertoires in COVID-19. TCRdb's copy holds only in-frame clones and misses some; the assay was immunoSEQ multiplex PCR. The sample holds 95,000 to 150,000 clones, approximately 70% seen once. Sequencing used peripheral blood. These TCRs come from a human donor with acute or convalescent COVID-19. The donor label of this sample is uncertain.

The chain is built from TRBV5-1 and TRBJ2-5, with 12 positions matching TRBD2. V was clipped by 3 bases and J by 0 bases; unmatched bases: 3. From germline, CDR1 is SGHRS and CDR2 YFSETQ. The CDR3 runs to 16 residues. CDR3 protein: CASSWRLAGDQETQYF. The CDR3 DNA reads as TGCGCCAGCAGCTGGAGACTAGCGGGGGACCAAGAGACCCAGTACTTC.

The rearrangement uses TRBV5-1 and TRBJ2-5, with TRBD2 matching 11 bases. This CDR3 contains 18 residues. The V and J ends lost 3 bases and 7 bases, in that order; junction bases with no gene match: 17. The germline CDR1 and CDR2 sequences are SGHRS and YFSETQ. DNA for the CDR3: TGCGCCAGCAGCTCGGGTTACGTGACTAGCGGGGCGGTCTCGACCCAGTACTTC. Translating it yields CASSSGYVTSGAVSTQYF.

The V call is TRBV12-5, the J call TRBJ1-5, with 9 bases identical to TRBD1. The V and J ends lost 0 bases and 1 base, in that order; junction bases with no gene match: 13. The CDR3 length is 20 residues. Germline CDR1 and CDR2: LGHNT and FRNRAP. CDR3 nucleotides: TGTGCTAGTGGTTTGGTACTAGAGGACAGGGGATTATGGAGCAATCAGCCCCAGCATTTT. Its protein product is CASGLVLEDRGLWSNQPQHF.

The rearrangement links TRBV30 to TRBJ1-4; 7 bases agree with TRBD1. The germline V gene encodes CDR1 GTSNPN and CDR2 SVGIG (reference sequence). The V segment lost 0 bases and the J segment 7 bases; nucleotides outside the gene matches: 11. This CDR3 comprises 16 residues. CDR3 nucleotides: TGTGCCTGGAGTGTAAGGGTGACAGGGATGGGTGAAAAACTGTTTTTT. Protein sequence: CAWSVRVTGMGEKLFF.

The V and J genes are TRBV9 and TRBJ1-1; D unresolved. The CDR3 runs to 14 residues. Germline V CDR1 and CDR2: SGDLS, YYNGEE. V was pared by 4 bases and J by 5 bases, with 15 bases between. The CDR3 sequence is CASSPLYQNTEAFF. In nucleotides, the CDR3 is TGTGCCAGCAGCCCCCTTTACCAGAATACTGAAGCTTTCTTT.

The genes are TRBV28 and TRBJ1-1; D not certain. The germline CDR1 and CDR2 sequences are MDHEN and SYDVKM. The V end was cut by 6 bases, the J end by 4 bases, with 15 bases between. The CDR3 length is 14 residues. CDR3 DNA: TGTGCCAGCAGAGGAGGAATATGGGGCACTGAAGCTTTCTTT. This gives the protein CASRGGIWGTEAFF.

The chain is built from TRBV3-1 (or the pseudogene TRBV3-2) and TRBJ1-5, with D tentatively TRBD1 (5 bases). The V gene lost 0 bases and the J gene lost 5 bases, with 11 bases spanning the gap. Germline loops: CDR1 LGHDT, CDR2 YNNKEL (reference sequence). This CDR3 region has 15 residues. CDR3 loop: CASSQDAAGYQPQHF. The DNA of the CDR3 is TGTGCCAGCAGCCAAGATGCTGCAGGGTATCAGCCCCAGCATTTT.

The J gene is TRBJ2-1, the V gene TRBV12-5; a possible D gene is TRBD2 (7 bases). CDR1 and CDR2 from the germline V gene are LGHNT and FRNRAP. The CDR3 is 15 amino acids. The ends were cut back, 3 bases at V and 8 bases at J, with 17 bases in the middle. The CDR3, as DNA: TGTGCTAGTGGTTTTGGCGGGGGCCCTTGGGATGAGCAGTTCTTC. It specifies CASGFGGGPWDEQFF. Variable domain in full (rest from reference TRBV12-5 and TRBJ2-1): DARVTQTPRHKVTEMGQEVTMRCQPILGHNTVFWYRQTMMQGLELLAYFRNRAPLDDSGMPKDRFSAEMPDATLATLKIQPSEPRDSAVYFCASGFGGGPWDEQFFGPGTRLTVL.

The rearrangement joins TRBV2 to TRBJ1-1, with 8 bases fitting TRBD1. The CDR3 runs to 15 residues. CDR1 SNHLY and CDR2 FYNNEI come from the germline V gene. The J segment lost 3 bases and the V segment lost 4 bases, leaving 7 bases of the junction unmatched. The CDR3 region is CASSAPGRGHTEAFF. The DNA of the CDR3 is TGTGCCAGCAGTGCACCCGGCAGGGGGCACACTGAAGCTTTCTTT.

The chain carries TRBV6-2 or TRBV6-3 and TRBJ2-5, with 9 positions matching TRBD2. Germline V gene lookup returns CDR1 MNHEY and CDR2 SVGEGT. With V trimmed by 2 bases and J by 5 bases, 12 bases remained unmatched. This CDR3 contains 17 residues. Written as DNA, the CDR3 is TGTGCCAGCAGTTACGAGGCGGGGGGGCCGGCCAGGGAGACCCAGTACTTC. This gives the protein CASSYEAGGPARETQYF.

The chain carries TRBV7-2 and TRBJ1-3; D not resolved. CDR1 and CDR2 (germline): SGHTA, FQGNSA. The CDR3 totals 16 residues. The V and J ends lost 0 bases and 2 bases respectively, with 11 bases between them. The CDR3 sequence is CASSLAGATAGNTIYF. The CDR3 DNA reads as TGTGCCAGCAGCTTAGCGGGCGCAACTGCTGGAAACACCATATATTTT.

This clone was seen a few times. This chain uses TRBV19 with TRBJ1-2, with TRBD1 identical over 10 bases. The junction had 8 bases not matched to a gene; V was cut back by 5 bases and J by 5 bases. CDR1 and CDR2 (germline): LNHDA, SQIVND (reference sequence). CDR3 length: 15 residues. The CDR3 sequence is CASSARTGGLYGYTF. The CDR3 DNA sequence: TGTGCCAGTAGTGCTCGGACAGGGGGGTTGTATGGCTACACCTTC. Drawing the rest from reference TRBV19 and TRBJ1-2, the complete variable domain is DGGITQSPKYLFRKEGQNVTLSCEQNLNHDAMYWYRQDPGQGLRLIYYSQIVNDFQKGDIAEGYSVSREKKESFPLTVTSAQKNPTAFYLCASSARTGGLYGYTFGSGTRLTVV.

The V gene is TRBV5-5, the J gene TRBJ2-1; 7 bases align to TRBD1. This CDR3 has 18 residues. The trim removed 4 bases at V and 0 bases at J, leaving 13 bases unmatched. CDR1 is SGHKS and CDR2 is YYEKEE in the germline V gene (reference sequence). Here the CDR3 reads CASSLKENYRGSYNEQFF. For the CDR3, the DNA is TGTGCCAGCAGCCTTAAAGAAAATTACAGGGGCTCCTACAATGAGCAGTTCTTC.

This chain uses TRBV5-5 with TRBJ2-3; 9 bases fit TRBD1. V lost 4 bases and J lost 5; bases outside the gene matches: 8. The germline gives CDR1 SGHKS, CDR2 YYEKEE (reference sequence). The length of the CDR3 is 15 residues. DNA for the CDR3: TGTGCCAGCAGCCCCCCGGGACAGGGCGGAGATACGCAGTATTTT. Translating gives CASSPPGQGGDTQYF.

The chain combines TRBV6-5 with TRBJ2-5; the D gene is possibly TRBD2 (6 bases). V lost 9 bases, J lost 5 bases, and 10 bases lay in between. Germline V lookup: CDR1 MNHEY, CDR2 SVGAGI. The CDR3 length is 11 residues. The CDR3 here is CASGLQETQYF. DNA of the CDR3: TGTGCCAGTGGACTACAGGAGACCCAGTACTTC.

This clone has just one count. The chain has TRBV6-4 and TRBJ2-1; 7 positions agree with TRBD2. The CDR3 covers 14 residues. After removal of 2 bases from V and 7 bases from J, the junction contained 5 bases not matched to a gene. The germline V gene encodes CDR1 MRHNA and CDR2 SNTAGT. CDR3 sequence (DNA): TGTGCCAGCAGTGACGAACTAGCGTCGAATGAGCAGTTCTTC. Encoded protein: CASSDELASNEQFF.